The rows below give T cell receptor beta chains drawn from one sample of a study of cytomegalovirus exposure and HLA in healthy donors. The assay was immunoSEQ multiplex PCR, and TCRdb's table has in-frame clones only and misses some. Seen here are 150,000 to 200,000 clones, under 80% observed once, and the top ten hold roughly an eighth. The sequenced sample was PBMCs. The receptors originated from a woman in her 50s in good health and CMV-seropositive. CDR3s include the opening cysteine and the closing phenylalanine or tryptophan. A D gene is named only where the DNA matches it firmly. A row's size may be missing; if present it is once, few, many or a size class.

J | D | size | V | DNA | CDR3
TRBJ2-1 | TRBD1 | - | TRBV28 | TGTGCCAGCAGCTCGGGGACAGGGAGGCACAATGAGCAGTTCTTC | CASSSGTGRHNEQFF
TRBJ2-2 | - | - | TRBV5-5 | TGTGCCAGCAGTTTTGAGGTGATGAACACCGGGGAGCTGTTTTTT | CASSFEVMNTGELFF
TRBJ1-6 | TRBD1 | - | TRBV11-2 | TGTGCCAGCAGCTTAAGAGGACAGGCCGAATGGGAACCCCTCCACTTT | CASSLRGQAEWEPLHF
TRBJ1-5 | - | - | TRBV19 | TGTGCCAGTAGCGCCGCGGTCGGTAGCAATCAGCCCCAGCATTTT | CASSAAVGSNQPQHF
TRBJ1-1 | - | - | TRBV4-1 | TGCGCCAGCAGCCAAGATGGGGGGGCCGTAGCTTTCTTT | CASSQDGGAVAFF
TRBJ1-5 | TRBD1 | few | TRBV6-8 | TGTGCCAGCAGGCCCGAGGACAGGGCTGGGAGCAATCAGCCCCAGCATTTT | CASRPEDRAGSNQPQHF
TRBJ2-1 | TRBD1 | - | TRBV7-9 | TGTTCCAGCAGCTTAACAGGGGGGCGGGTGGATGAGCAGTTCTTC | CSSSLTGGRVDEQFF
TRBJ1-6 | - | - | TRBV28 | TGTGCCAGCAGCCCCCCAGGGAATATGTACTCACCCCTCCACTTT | CASSPPGNMYSPLHF
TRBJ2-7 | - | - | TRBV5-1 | TGCGCCAGTGGAGTCAGTTTCTACGAGCAGTACTTC | CASGVSFYEQYF
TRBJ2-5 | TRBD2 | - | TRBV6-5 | TGTGCCAGCAGTTCCGGGAGCGGGGGAACAGGAGAGACCCAGTACTTC | CASSSGSGGTGETQYF
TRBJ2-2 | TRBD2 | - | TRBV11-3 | TGTGCCAGCAGCGCACGGGAGGGCACCGGGGAGCTGTTTTTT | CASSAREGTGELFF
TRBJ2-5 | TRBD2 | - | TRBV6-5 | TGTGCCAGCAGTTCAGCGGGGGGCGGGGAGACCCAGTACTTC | CASSSAGGGETQYF
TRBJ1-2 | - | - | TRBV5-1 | TGCGCCAGCAGCATTGACGGACATGGATCTGGCTACACCTTC | CASSIDGHGSGYTF
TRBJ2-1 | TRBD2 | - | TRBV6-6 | TGTGCCAGCAGGTGGACTAGCGGAAACAATGAGCAGTTCTTC | CASRWTSGNNEQFF
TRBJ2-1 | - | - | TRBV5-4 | TGTGCCAGCAGCTGGAAAGGGGACTTCGCTAGAAATGAGCAGTTCTTC | CASSWKGDFARNEQFF
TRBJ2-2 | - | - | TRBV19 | TGTGCCAGTAGTATGGGAGGCGGGGAGCTGTTTTTT | CASSMGGGELFF
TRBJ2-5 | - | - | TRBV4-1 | TGCGCCAGCAGCCCCAGGGAGGTCCAAGAGACCCAGTACTTC | CASSPREVQETQYF
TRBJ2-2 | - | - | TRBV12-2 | TGTGCAAGTCGCTTCTTAACGGTGTGGACCGGGGAGCTGTTTTTT | CASRFLTVWTGELFF
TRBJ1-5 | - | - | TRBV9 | TGTGCCAGCAGCGGCGGGGCAGGGTTTCAGCCCCAGCATTTT | CASSGGAGFQPQHF
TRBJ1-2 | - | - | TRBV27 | TGTGCCAGCAGTGACAGGCCCTTTGGGTATGGCTACACCTTC | CASSDRPFGYGYTF
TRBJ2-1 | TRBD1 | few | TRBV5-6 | TGTGCCAGCAGCTTGGGACAGGGGGTCGACAATGAGCAGTTCTTC | CASSLGQGVDNEQFF
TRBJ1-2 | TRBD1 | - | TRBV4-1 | TGCGCCAGCAGCCAAGATGAGGCTAACAGGGGTTTCTATGGCTACACCTTC | CASSQDEANRGFYGYTF
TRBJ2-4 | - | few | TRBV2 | TGTGCCAGCAGTGAAGGTCAGGGGCGCAGGGCGAACATTCAGTACTTC | CASSEGQGRRANIQYF
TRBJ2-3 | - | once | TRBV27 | TGTGCCAGCAGTTCCGCGCTCGATACGCAGTATTTT | CASSSALDTQYF
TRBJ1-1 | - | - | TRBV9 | TGTGCCAGCAGCGTCCCGGTCGTGACCGGGAGGTGCACTGAAGCTTTCTTT | CASSVPVVTGRCTEAFF
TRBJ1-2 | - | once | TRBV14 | TGTGCCAGCAGCCGAAATGTCCCGTGGGGCCGCAGTAACTATGGCTACACCTTC | CASSRNVPWGRSNYGYTF
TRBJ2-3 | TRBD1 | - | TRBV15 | TGTGCCACCAGCGTCGGGACAGGTCTAACAGATACGCAGTATTTT | CATSVGTGLTDTQYF
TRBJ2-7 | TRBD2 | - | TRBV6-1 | TGTGCCAGCAGACGGGGGGGTAACGAGCAGTACTTC | CASRRGGNEQYF
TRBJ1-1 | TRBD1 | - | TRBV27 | TGTGCCAGCAGACAGGGGCTGCTGAACACTGAAGCTTTCTTT | CASRQGLLNTEAFF
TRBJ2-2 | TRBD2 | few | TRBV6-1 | TGTGCCAGCGGGGAGGGCGAGGACACCGGGGAGCTGTTTTTT | CASGEGEDTGELFF
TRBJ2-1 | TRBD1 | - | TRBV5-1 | TGCGCCAGCAGCTTGGCCGGGACAGGGGCTAATAATGAGCAGTTCTTC | CASSLAGTGANNEQFF
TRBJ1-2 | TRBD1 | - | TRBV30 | TGTGCCTGTACCGGGACAGGATCTCCCGAGCTTTATGGCTACACCTTC | CACTGTGSPELYGYTF
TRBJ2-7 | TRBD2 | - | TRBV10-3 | TGTGCCATCACCGCTAGCGGGGGGGCCAGCTCCTACGAGCAGTACTTC | CAITASGGASSYEQYF
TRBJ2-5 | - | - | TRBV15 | TGTGCCATCGCCAGGGCAGGGCCGGGTGAGACCCAGTACTTC | CAIARAGPGETQYF
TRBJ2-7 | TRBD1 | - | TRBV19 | TGTGCCAGTAGTATCAGGGGCCGGGACAGCAGGCAGTACTTC | CASSIRGRDSRQYF
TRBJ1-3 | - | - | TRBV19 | TGTGCCACCGGCAATGAAGCAGGGTCCTTTGGAAACACCATATATTTT | CATGNEAGSFGNTIYF
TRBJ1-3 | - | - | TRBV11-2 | TGTGCCAGCAGCTGGGGATCGGGGGGCGGAAACACCATATATTTT | CASSWGSGGGNTIYF
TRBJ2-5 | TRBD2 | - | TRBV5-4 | TGTGCCAGCAGTTTAGGGGAGGGAACCCAGTACTTC | CASSLGEGTQYF
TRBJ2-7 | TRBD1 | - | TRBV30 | TGTGCCTGGAGCGACAGGGTTGCCCCCACCTACGAGCAGTACTTC | CAWSDRVAPTYEQYF
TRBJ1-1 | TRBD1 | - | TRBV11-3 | TGTGCCAGCAGCTCCGGGGTTCAGGGGGCGCCGGCTTTCTTT | CASSSGVQGAPAFF
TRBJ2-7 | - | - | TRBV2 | TGTGCCAGCAGTGAAGAGCCTCTAGCGTCTTCCTACGAGCAGTACTTC | CASSEEPLASSYEQYF
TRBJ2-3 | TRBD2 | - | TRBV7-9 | TGTTCCAGCAGCCTTACTAGCGACACAGATACGCAGTATTTT | CSSSLTSDTDTQYF
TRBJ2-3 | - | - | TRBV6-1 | TGTGCCAGCACTTTAGCTCGGGTCCCAGATACGCAGTATTTT | CASTLARVPDTQYF
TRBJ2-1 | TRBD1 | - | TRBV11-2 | TGTGCCAGCAGCGTTGGGACAGAGTATGAGCAGTTCTTC | CASSVGTEYEQFF
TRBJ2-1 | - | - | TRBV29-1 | TGCAGCGTTGAGGGGGGGGCGAGCTCCTACAATGAGCAGTTCTTC | CSVEGGASSYNEQFF
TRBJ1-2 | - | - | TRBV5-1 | TGCGCCAGCAGCCGGGAGGGGGGGTCGCCTGGCTACACCTTC | CASSREGGSPGYTF
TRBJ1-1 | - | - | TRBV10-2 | TGCGCCAGCAGTGAGTCGCGGGGGGGGTTAGGCACTGAAGCTTTCTTT | CASSESRGGLGTEAFF
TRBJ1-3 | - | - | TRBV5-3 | TGTGCCAGAAGCTTGGTGGAAAGGGGAATAAACACCATATATTTT | CARSLVERGINTIYF
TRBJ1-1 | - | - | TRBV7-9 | TGTGCCAGCAGCTTAAACAGCTACACTGAAGCTTTCTTT | CASSLNSYTEAFF
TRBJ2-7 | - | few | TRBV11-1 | TGTGCCAGCAGCTTAGACTCTGGGGGGTATTACGAGCAGTACTTC | CASSLDSGGYYEQYF
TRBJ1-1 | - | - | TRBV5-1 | TGCGCCAGCAGCTTGGAACAGGGAATCACTGAAGCTTTCTTT | CASSLEQGITEAFF
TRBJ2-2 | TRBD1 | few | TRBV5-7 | TGTGCCAGCAGCAGCGGACAGGGCTGTTCCGGGGAGCTGTTTTTT | CASSSGQGCSGELFF
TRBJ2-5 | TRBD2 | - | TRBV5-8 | TGTGCCAGCAGCTTCCTAGCGGGGGGAGAGACCCAGTACTTC | CASSFLAGGETQYF